This TCR beta chain appears in the sequencing data of a study of Graves' ophthalmopathy and Graves' hyperthyroidism. The overall study: Specimen type is peripheral blood, obtained at initial diagnosis before any treatment.

The diagnosis combined clinical symptoms, thyroxine, TRAb, thyroid ultrasound and orbital computed tomography scans. CDR3 regions of TCR beta were amplified from RNA transcripts. First-round RT-PCR relied on HTBI primers, and a second-round multiplex PCR came next. One entry per CDR3 protein, called by TCRdb with MiXCR from the multiplex PCR reads. The sample yields about 400,000 distinct CDR3 sequences, approximately 20% seen once. V lost 9 bases to trimming and J lost 5 bases, with 14 bases between them. CDR1 MNHEY and CDR2 SVGEGT come from the germline V gene. The CDR3 runs to 13 residues. Overall study findings and caveats: Ophthalmopathy versus stable hyperthyroidism: 13-signature model gave under 90% sensitivity, roughly 81% specificity. Detection in blood was also observed for most expanded thyroid clonotypes above 0.001 frequency.

A remark on this clonotype: What it binds is unknown.

The sequence was obtained from a woman aged 18-30 years with Graves' ophthalmopathy. Material for sequencing was peripheral blood. The V call is TRBV6-2 or TRBV6-3, the J call TRBJ1-5; unclear D gene. CDR3 coding DNA: TGTGCCAGTCGCGACCGCGACGATCAGCCCCAGCATTTT. It is translated as CASRDRDDQPQHF.